The TCR beta chain described here comes from a study of Graves' ophthalmopathy and Graves' hyperthyroidism. As for the study in general: Ahead of any treatment, peripheral blood was obtained at the initial diagnosis.

Ophthalmopathy donors were characterized by moderate-to-severe activity, CAS of at least 3, NOSPECS of at least 4, and duration under 3 months. Excluded: other autoimmune disease, uncontrolled infection, pregnancy or lactation. Diagnosis relied on clinical symptoms, serum thyroxine, TRAb, thyroid ultrasound and orbital computed tomography. Investigators amplified TCR beta CDR3 regions from RNA transcripts. An initial RT-PCR round employing HTBI primers preceded a second-round multiplex PCR. Using its own MiXCR run on the multiplex PCR reads, TCRdb lists one record per CDR3 protein. There are about 220,000 distinct CDR3 sequences in the sample; roughly a fifth occur only once, and about 40% lies in the top ten. This clonotype was seen many times. CDR1 is KGHDR, CDR2 SFDVKD, per germline. The CDR3 contains 17 residues. Deletions cut 4 bases from V and 0 bases from J, with 15 bases between.

This receptor was identified in a woman aged 50 to 60 with Graves' ophthalmopathy. Sequencing was performed on peripheral blood. This rearrangement joins TRBV24-1 to TRBJ1-5; the D gene is possibly TRBD1 (5 bases). For the CDR3, the DNA is TGTGCCACCAGTGAAGCCAATGGGGCGTATAGCAATCAGCCCCAGCATTTT. This encodes CATSEANGAYSNQPQHF.